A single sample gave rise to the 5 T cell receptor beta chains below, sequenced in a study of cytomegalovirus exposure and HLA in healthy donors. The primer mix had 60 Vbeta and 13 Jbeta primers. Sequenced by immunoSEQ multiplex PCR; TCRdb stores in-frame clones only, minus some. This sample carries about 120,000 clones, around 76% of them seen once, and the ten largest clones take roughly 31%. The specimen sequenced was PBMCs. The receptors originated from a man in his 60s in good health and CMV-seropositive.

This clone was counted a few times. This CDR3 reads CASSPMAGAPPETQYF. The CDR3 region has the DNA TGTGCCAGCAGTCCCATGGCAGGCGCCCCCCCAGAGACCCAGTACTTC. The chain is built from TRBV27 and TRBJ2-5; no firm D call. This CDR3 has 16 amino acids. Trimming took 5 bases from V and 4 from J, leaving 20 bases between them. Germline V CDR1 and CDR2: MNHEY, SMNVEV (reference sequence).

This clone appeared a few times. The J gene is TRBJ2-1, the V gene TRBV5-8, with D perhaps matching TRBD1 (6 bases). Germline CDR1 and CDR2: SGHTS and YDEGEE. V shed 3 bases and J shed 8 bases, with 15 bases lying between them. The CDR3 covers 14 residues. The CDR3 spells CASSWTEQPYEQFF. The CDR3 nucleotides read TGTGCCAGCAGCTGGACAGAACAACCGTATGAGCAGTTCTTC.

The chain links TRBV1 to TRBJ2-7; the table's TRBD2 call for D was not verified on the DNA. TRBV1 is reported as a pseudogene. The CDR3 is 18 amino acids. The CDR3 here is CTSSPRLAGRPLVLEQYF. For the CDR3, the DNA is TGCACCAGCAGCCCCCGACTAGCGGGCCGACCTCTCGTCCTTGAGCAGTACTTC.

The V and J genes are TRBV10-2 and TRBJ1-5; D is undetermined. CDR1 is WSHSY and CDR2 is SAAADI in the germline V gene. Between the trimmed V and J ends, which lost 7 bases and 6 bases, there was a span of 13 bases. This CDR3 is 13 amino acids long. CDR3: CASTEQSGQPQHF. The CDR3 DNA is TGCGCCAGCACCGAACAAAGCGGTCAGCCCCAGCATTTT.

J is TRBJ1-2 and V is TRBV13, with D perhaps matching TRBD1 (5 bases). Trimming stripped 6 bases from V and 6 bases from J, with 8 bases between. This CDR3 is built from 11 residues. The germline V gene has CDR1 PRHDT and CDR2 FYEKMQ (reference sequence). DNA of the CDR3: TGTGCCAGCAGTAAAGGGGATGGCTACACCTTC. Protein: CASSKGDGYTF.